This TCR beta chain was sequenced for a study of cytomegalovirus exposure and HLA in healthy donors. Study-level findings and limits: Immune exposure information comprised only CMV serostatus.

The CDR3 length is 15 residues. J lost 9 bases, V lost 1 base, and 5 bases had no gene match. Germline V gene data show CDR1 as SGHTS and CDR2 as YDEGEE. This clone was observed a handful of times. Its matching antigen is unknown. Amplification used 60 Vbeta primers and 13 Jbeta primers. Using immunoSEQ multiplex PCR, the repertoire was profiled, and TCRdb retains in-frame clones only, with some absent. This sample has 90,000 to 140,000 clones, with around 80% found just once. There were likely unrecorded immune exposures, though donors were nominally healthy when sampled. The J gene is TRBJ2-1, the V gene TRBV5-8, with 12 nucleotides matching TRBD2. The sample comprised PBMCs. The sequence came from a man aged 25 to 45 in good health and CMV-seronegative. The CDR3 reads CASSLWTSGIGEQFF. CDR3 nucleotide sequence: TGTGCCAGCAGCTTGTGGACTAGCGGGATCGGTGAGCAGTTCTTC.